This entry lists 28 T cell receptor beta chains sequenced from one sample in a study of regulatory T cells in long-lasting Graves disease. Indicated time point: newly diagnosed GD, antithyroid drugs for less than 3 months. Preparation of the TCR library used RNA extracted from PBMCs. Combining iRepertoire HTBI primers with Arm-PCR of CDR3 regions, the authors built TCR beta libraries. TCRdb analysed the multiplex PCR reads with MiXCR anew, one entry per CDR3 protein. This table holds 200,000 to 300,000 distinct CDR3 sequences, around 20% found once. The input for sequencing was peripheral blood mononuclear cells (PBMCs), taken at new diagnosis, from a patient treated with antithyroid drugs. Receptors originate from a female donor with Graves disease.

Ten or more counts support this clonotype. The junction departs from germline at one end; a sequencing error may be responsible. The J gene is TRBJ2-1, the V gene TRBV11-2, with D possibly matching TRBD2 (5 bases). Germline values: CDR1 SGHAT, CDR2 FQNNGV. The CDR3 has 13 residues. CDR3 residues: CASSQLESDEQFF. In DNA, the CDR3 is TGTGCCAGCAGCCAACTAGAGTCCGATGAGCAATTCTTC.

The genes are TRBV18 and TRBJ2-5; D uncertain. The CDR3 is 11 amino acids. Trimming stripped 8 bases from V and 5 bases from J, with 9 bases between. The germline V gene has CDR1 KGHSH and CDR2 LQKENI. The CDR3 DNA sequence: TGTGCCAGCCGGACCAGGGAGACCCAGTACTTC. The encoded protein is CASRTRETQYF.

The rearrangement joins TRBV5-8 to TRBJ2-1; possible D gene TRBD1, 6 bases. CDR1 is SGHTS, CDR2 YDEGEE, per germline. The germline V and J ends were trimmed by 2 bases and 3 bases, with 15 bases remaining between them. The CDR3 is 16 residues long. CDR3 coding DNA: TGTGCCAGCAGCTTAGGTCAACAGGGCGGCTACAATGAGCAGTTCTTC. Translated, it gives CASSLGQQGGYNEQFF.

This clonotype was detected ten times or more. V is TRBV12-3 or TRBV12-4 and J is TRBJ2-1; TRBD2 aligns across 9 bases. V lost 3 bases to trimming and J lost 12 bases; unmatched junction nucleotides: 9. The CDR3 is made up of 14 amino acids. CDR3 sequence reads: CASSFRGNSGRQFF. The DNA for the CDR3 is TGTGCCAGCAGTTTTAGAGGGAATAGCGGGAGGCAGTTCTTC.

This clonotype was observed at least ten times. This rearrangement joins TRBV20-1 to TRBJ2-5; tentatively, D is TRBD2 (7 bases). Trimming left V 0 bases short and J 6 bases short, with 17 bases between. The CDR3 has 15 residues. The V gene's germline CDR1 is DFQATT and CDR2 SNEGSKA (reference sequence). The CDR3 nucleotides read TGCAGTGCTAGAGAATTTGGTGGGGGGGCAAAGACCCAGTACTTC. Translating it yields CSAREFGGGAKTQYF.

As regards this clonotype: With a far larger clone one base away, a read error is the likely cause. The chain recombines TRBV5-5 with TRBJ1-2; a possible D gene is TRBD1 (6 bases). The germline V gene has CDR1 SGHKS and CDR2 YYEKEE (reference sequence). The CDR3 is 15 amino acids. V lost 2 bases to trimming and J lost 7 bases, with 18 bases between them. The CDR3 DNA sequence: TGTGCCAGCAGCTTAGGAGGGGGGCAAGCCTGTGGCTACACCTTC. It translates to CASSLGGGQACGYTF.

This CDR3 is CASSSEGAGKTGELFF. DNA of the CDR3: TGCGCCAGCAGCTCTGAGGGGGCGGGGAAGACCGGGGAGCTGTTTTTT. The V call is TRBV5-1, the J call TRBJ2-2; possible D gene TRBD1, 7 bases. CDR1 and CDR2 (germline): SGHRS, YFSETQ. Between the trimmed V and J ends, which lost 3 bases and 5 bases, there was a span of 17 bases. This CDR3 has 16 amino acids.

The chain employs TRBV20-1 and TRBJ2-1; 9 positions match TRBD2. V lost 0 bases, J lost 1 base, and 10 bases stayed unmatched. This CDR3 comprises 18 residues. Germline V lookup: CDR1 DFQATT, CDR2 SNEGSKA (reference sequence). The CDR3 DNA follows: TGCAGTGCTAGAGATTTGGCTAGCGGGGACCCTTCCTACAATGAGCAGTTCTTC. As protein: CSARDLASGDPSYNEQFF.

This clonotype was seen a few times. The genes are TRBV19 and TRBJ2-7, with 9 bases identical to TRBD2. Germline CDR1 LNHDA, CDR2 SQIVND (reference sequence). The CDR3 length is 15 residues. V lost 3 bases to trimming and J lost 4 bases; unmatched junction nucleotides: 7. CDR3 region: CASSIGGGASYEQYF. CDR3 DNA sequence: TGTGCCAGTAGTATTGGCGGGGGGGCCTCATACGAGCAGTACTTC.

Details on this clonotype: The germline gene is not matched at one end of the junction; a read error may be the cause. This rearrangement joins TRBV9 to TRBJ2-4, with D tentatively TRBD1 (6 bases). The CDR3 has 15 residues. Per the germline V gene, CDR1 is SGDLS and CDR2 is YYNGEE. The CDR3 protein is CASSGGQLAKSIQYF. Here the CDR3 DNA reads TGTGCCAGCAGCGGGGGGCAGTTAGCCAAAAGCATTCAGTACTTC.

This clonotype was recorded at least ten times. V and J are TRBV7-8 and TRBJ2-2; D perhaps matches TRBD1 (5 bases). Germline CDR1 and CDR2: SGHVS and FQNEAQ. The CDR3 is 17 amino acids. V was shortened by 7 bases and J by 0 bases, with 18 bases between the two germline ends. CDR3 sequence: CASNRPRATANTGELFF. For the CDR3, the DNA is TGTGCCAGCAACAGGCCTCGTGCGACCGCGAACACCGGGGAGCTGTTTTTT. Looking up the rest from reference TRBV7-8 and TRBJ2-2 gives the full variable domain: GAGVSQSPRYKVAKRGQDVALRCDPISGHVSLFWYQQALGQGPEFLTYFQNEAQLDKSGLPSDRFFAERPEGSVSTLKIQRTQQEDSAVYLCASNRPRATANTGELFFGEGSRLTVL.

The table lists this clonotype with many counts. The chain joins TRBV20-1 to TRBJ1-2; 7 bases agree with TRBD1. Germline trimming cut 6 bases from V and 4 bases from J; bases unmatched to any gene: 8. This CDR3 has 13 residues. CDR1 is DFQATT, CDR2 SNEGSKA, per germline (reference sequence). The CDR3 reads CSASKGAAYGYTF. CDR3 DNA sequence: TGCAGTGCATCGAAGGGGGCTGCCTATGGCTACACCTTC.

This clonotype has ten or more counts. CDR3 nucleotides: TGTGCCAGCAGCCCATCGAGGGGGAGTGGAGGCTACACCTTC. The encoded protein is CASSPSRGSGGYTF. The chain uses TRBV7-3 and TRBJ1-2; D perhaps matches TRBD1 (6 bases). The germline gives CDR1 SGHTA, CDR2 FQGTGA. V lost 5 bases and J 8 bases, leaving 18 bases between the germline ends. The CDR3 has 14 residues.

The CDR3 bases are TGTGCCAGCAGCTGGGACAGGGGTGGGACCGGGGAGCTGTTTTTT. Protein product: CASSWDRGGTGELFF. The chain couples TRBV7-2 to TRBJ2-2, with 10 bases aligning to TRBD1. The V gene's germline CDR1 is SGHTA and CDR2 FQGNSA. The CDR3 consists of 15 residues. With V trimmed by 4 bases and J by 5 bases, 4 bases remained unmatched.

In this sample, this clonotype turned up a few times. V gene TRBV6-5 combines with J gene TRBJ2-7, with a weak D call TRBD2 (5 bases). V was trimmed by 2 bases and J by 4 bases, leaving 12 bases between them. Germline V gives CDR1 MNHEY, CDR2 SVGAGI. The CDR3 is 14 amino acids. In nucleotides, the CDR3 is TGTGCCAGCAGTTACAACCCGGGGTGGTACGAGCAGTACTTC. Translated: CASSYNPGWYEQYF.

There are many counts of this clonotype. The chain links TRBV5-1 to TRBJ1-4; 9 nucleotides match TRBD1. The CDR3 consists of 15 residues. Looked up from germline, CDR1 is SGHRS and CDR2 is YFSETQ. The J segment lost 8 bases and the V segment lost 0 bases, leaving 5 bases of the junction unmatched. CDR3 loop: CASSLVGTGREKLFF. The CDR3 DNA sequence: TGCGCCAGCAGCTTGGTTGGGACAGGGCGCGAAAAACTGTTTTTT.

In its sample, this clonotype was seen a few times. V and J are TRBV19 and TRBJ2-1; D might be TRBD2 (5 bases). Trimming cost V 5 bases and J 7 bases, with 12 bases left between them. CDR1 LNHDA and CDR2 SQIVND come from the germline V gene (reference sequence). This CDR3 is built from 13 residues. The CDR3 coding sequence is TGTGCCAGTAGTCGGGGTAACCAAAATGAGCAGTTCTTC. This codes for CASSRGNQNEQFF.

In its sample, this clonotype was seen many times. This CDR3 reads CASSKGLAGGPDTQYF. CDR3 in DNA: TGCGCCAGCAGCAAAGGACTAGCGGGAGGTCCAGATACGCAGTATTTT. The rearrangement links TRBV5-1 to TRBJ2-3; 14 bases fit TRBD2. This CDR3 spans 16 amino acids. CDR1 and CDR2 (germline): SGHRS, YFSETQ. V was clipped by 4 bases and J by 4 bases; unmatched bases: 5.

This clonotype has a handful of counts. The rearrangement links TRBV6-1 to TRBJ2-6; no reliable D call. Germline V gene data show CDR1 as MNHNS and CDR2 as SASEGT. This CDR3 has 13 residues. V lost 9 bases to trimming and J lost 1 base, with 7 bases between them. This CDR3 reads CASNKSGANVLTF. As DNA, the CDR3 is TGTGCCAGTAACAAGTCTGGGGCCAACGTCCTGACTTTC.

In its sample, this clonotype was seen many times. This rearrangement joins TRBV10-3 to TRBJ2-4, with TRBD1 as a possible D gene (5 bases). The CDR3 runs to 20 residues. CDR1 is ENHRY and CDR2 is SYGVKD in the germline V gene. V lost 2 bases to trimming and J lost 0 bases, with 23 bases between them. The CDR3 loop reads CAISEPPPGFGRLAKNIQYF. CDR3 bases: TGTGCCATCAGTGAGCCTCCCCCAGGGTTTGGCCGCCTAGCCAAAAACATTCAGTACTTC.

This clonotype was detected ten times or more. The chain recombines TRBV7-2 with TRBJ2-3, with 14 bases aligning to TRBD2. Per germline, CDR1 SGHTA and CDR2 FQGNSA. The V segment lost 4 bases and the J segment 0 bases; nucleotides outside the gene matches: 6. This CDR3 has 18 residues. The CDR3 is CASSYRLAGGISTDTQYF. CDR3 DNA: TGTGCCAGCAGCTACAGACTAGCGGGGGGGATCAGCACAGATACGCAGTATTTT.

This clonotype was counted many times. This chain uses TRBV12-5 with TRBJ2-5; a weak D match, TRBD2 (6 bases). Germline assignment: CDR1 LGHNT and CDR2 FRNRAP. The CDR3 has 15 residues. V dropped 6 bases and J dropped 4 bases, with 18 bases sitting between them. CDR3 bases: TGTGCTAGTGGCTACGGAGGGGCACGTGGAGAGACCCAGTACTTC. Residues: CASGYGGARGETQYF.

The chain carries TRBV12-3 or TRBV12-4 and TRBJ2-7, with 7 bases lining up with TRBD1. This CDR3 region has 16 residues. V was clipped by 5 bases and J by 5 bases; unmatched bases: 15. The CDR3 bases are TGTGCCAGCAGTCCGTACTCAGGGACAGCAGACCACGAGCAGTACTTC. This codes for CASSPYSGTADHEQYF.

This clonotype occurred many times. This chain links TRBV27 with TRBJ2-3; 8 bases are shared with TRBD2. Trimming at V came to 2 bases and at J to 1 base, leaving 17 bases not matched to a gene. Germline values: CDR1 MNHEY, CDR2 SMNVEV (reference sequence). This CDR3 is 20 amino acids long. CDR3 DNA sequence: TGTGCCAGCAGTTTAAAGGGGCCGGGACTAGGAATACCGGGCACAGATACGCAGTATTTT. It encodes CASSLKGPGLGIPGTDTQYF.

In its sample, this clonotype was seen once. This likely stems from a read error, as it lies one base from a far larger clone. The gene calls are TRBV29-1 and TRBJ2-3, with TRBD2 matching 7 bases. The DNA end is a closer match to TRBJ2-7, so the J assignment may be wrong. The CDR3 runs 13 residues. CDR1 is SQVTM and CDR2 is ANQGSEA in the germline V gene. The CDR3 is CSTRRSGGNEQYF. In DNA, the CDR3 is TGCAGCACAAGACGCTCGGGGGGAAATGAGCAGTACTTC.

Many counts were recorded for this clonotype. Here the CDR3 DNA reads TGCAGTGCCTCAGGGGGGAGCAATCAGCCCCAGCATTTT. Protein sequence: CSASGGSNQPQHF. This chain connects TRBV20-1 to TRBJ1-5; 7 bases are a match to TRBD1. Germline V gene lookup returns CDR1 DFQATT and CDR2 SNEGSKA (reference sequence). Germline trimming cut 6 bases from V and 1 base from J; bases unmatched to any gene: 3. The CDR3 has 13 amino acids.

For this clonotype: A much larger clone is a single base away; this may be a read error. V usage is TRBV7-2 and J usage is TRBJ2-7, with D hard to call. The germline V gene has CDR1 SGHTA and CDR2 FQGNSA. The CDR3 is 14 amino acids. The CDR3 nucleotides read TGTGCCAGCGGCTTAGGACGGATTTCCTACGAGCAGTACTTC. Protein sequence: CASGLGRISYEQYF.

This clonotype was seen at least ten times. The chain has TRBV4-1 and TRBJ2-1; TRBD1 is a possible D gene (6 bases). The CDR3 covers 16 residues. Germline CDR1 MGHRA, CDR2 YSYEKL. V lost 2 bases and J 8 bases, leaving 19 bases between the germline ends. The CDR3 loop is CASSQTLGGTEDEQFF. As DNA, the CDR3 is TGCGCCAGCAGCCAAACTTTAGGGGGAACCGAGGATGAGCAGTTCTTC.